This TCR beta chain was sequenced in a study of cytotoxic CD8 clonotypes in ibrutinib-treated CLL. Study at large: Of a cohort that held about a dozen relapsed/refractory and some 16 treatment-naive patients, 17 to 18 were IGHV unmutated.

Repertoires were generated with immunoSEQ multiplex PCR, while TCRdb's copy carries only in-frame clones and drops some. Among about 92,000 clones listed, approximately 71% were seen once. Trimming removed 1 base from V and 5 bases from J, with 14 bases in between. The CDR3 has 15 residues. The germline V gene encodes CDR1 SGHVS and CDR2 FQNEAQ. The sequencing used PBMCs, collected after 24 months of ibrutinib treatment. The chain recombines TRBV7-8 with TRBJ1-2; weak D call: TRBD1 (6 bases). The sequence was collected from a human donor with chronic lymphocytic leukemia. As DNA, the CDR3 is TGTGCCAGCAGCTTAGGGGTAGGGGGAGATTATGGCTACACCTTC. Translating gives CASSLGVGGDYGYTF.